Reported below is one TCR beta chain. This PCR relied on a set of 60 Vbeta primers and 13 Jbeta primers. Sequencing used immunoSEQ multiplex PCR; TCRdb keeps in-frame clones, though not all of them. The sample has some 150,000 clones, around 82% seen once. The data are from a study of cytomegalovirus exposure and HLA in healthy donors. The overall study: An early data release held around 80 million unique TCRs from HLA-typed donors.

The ends were cut back, 2 bases at V and 10 bases at J, with 9 bases in the middle. The CDR3 consists of 13 residues. Germline V gene lookup returns CDR1 MNHEY and CDR2 SVGAGI. The source material was PBMCs. J is TRBJ1-6 and V is TRBV6-5; the D gene is possibly TRBD1 (5 bases). This TCR derives from a woman aged 50 to 65 in good health and CMV-seropositive. Here the CDR3 reads CASSYRGGSPLHF. As DNA, the CDR3 is TGTGCCAGCAGTTACCGCGGGGGATCACCCCTCCACTTT.